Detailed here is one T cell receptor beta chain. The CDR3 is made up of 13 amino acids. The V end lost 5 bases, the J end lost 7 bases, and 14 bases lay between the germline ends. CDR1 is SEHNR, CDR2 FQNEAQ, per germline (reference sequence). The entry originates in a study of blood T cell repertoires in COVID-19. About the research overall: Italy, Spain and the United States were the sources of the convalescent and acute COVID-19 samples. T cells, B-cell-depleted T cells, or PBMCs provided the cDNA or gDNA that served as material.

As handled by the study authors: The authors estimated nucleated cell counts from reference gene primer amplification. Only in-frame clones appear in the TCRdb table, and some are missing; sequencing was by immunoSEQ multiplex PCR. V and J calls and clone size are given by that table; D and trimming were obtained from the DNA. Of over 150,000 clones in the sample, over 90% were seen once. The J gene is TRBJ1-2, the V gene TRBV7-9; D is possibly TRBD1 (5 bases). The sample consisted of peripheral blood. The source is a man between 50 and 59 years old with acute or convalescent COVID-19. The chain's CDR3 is CASSQGRPGGYTF. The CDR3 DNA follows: TGTGCCAGCAGCCAGGGCCGGCCGGGTGGCTACACCTTC.